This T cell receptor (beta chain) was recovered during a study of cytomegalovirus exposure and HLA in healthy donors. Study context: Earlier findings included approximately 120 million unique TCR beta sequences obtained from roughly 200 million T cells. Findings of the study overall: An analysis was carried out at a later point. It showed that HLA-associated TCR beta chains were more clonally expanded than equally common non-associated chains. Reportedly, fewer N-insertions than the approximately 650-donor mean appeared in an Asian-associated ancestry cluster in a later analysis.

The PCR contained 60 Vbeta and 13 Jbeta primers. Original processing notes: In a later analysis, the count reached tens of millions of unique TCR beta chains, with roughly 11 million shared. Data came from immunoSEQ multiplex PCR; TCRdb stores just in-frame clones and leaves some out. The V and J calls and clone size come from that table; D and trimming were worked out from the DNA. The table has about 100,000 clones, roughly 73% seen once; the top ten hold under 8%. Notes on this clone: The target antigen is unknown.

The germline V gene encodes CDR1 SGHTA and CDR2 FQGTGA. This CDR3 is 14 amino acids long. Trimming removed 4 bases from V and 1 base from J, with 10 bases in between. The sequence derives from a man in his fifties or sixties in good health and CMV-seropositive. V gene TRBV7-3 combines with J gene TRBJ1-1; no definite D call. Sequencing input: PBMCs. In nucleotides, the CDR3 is TGTGCCAGCAGCTCCACGGGGTCGAACACTGAAGCTTTCTTT. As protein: CASSSTGSNTEAFF.